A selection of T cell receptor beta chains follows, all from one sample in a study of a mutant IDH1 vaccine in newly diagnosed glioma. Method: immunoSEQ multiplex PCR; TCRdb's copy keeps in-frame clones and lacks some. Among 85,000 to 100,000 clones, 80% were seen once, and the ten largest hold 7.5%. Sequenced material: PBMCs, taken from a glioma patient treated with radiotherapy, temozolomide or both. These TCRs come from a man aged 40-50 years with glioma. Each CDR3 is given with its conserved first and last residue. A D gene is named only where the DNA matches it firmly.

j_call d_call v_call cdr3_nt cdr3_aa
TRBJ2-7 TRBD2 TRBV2 TGTGCCAGCAGTGTTGGGACTAGAGGGGGGGAGCAGTACTTC CASSVGTRGGEQYF
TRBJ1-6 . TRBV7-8 TGTGCCAGCAGCTTAGTGGGGGCGCGGGGCGGTCCCCTCCACTTT CASSLVGARGGPLHF
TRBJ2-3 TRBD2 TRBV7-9 TGTGCCAGCAGCTTAGGATCGGCGGGAGTGTTAGATACGCAGTATTTT CASSLGSAGVLDTQYF
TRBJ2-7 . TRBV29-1 TGCAGCGTTGAGACTACCGGGTTCCTCTACGAGCAGTACTTC CSVETTGFLYEQYF
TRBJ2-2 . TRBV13 TGTGCCAGCAGCTTAACTCACCAGAACACCGGGGAGCTGTTTTTT CASSLTHQNTGELFF
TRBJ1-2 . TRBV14 TGTGCCAGCAGCTCCCCGGGACCCCTAGCCTTC CASSSPGPLAF
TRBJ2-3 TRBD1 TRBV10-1 TGCGCCAGCAGTCAGACAGGGCGGCCAGATACGCAGTATTTT CASSQTGRPDTQYF
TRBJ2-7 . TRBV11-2 TGTGCCAGCAGCCTTGCCCCAACGTCGGGGTGGTCCTACGAGCAGTACTTC CASSLAPTSGWSYEQYF
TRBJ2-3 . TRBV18 TGTGCCAGCTCATCCCTGCACGGGGAATCAGATACGCAGTATTTT CASSSLHGESDTQYF
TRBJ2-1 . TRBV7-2 TGTGCCAGCAGCTTACGAGGTAACTCAGACAATGAGCAGTTCTTC CASSLRGNSDNEQFF
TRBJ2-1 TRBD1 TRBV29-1 TGCAGCGTTGAGGGGACAGGAGGCATGGATGAGCAGTTCTTC CSVEGTGGMDEQFF
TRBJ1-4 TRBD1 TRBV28 TGTGCCAGCAGTCCCAAGTTCAGACAGGGGGCAACTAATGAAAAACTGTTTTTT CASSPKFRQGATNEKLFF
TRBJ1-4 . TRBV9 TGTGCCAGCAGCGTGAGGACGGGGAATGAAAAACTGTTTTTT CASSVRTGNEKLFF
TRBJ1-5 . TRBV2 TGTGCCAGCAGTGAATTCGGCCAGGGGCTTAATAGCAATCAGCCCCAGCATTTT CASSEFGQGLNSNQPQHF
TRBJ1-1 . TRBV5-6 TGTGCCAGCAGCTTTCTGGAGAACACTGAAGCTTTCTTT CASSFLENTEAFF
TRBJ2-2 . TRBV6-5 TGTGCCAGCAGGCCGCCCTTAGCTGGAGGGGAGCTGTTTTTT CASRPPLAGGELFF
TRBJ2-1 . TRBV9 TGTGCCAGCAGCGTAGTCAATCGCCCCTACAATGAGCAGTTCTTC CASSVVNRPYNEQFF
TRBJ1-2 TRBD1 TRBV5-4 TGTGCCAGCAGCCCGGGGGGGAGGACAGGGAACTATGGCTACACCTTC CASSPGGRTGNYGYTF
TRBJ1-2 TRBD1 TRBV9 TGTGCCAGCAGCGTAGCAGCACAGGGGATCGGCTACACCTTC CASSVAAQGIGYTF
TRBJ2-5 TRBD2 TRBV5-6 TGTGCCAGCAGCTTGCCTAGCGGGGGCGGGAAGACCCAGTACTTC CASSLPSGGGKTQYF
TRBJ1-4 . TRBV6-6 TGTGCCAGCAGTTATACGGGGACGAATGAAAAACTGTTTTTT CASSYTGTNEKLFF
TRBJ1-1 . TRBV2 TGTGCCAGCAGTGACAACCCTACTCTGAACACTGAAGCTTTCTTT CASSDNPTLNTEAFF
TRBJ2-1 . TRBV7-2 TGTGCCAGCAGCTTAGCTGGGGGCGGCTCTGAGCAGTTCTTC CASSLAGGGSEQFF
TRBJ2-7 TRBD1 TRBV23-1 TGCGCCAGCAGTCAATCCCCCGGGACAGGGATCTCCTACGAGCAGTACTTC CASSQSPGTGISYEQYF
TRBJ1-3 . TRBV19 TGTGCCAGTAGTGGAGGGGTGGCAAACACCATATATTTT CASSGGVANTIYF
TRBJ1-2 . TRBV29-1 TGCAGCGTTGAAGATCTAGACGACCCGGCGGGCTATGGCTACACCTTC CSVEDLDDPAGYGYTF
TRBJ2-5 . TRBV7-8 TGTGCCAGCAGCTCACAACCGGGACCAAGGGGGACCCAGTACTTC CASSSQPGPRGTQYF
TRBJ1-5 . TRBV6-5 TGTGCCAGCAGCCCTCGGACAACCAATCAGCCCCAGCATTTT CASSPRTTNQPQHF
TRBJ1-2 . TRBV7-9 TGTGCCAGCAGCTTAGAAGGGGGCTATGGCTACACCTTC CASSLEGGYGYTF
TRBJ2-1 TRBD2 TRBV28 TGTGCCAGCAGTTTTCTAGCGGGTCCTTACAATGAGCAGTTCTTC CASSFLAGPYNEQFF
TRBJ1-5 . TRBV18 TGTGCCAGCCAGGACAATAGCAATCAGCCCCAGCATTTT CASQDNSNQPQHF
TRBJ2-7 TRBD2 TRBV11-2 TGTGCCAGCAGCCTGACGAAACGGAGCGGGAGGCCCCACGAGCAGTACTTC CASSLTKRSGRPHEQYF
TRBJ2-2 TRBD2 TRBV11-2 TGTGCCAGCAGCCGGTTTAGCGGGGGCCTGAACACCGGGGAGCTGTTTTTT CASSRFSGGLNTGELFF
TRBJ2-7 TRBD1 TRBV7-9 TGTGCCAGCAGCCCCCGGGACAGGGTGATCTACGAGCAGTACTTC CASSPRDRVIYEQYF
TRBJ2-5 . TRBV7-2 TGTGCCAGCAGCTGGGATCGGGGGCGCCGCCAAGAGACCCAGTACTTC CASSWDRGRRQETQYF